The 4 T cell receptor beta chains presented below share a single source sample, sequenced in a study of a mutant IDH1 vaccine in newly diagnosed glioma. Specified time point: week 47, end of study. With topical imiquimod, each dose of the vaccine consisted of 300 ug of mutant IDH1 20-mer peptide. TCRdb keeps only in-frame clones here, not all; method: immunoSEQ multiplex PCR. The repertoire holds some 50,000 clones, with roughly two thirds as singletons. These receptors have no identified antigens. Sequencing was performed on peripheral blood mononuclear cells (PBMCs), taken from a glioma patient whose treatment included an IDH1 peptide vaccine. Receptor source: a man between 35 and 55 years old with glioma. Some clones in this sample may be carry-over from other donors' samples.

The chain joins TRBV23-1 to TRBJ1-6, with 8 bases that match TRBD1. TRBV23-1 is annotated as an ORF whose role is uncertain. CDR3 length equals 12 residues. CDR3: CAPTGAYSPLHF. CDR3 sequence (DNA): TGCGCACCGACAGGGGCATACTCACCCCTCCACTTT.

This chain uses TRBV5-1 with TRBJ1-2; tentatively, D is TRBD1 (5 bases). This CDR3 has 14 residues. Germline V gene data show CDR1 as SGHRS and CDR2 as YFSETQ. V was trimmed by 0 bases and J by 1 base, leaving 7 bases between them. CDR3: CASSLAGGNYGYTF. The DNA for the CDR3 is TGCGCCAGCAGCTTGGCGGGGGGTAACTATGGCTACACCTTC.

J is TRBJ1-1 and V is TRBV13; a weak D match, TRBD1 (5 bases). Germline-derived CDR1 and CDR2 are PRHDT and FYEKMQ (reference sequence). V was clipped by 4 bases and J by 0 bases, with 12 bases between them. The CDR3 spans 15 residues. CDR3 in amino acids: CASSSPSDMNTEAFF. Written as DNA, the CDR3 is TGTGCCAGCAGCTCCCCGTCGGACATGAACACTGAAGCTTTCTTT. Combining the CDR3 with reference TRBV13 and TRBJ1-1 gives the whole variable domain AAGVIQSPRHLIKEKRETATLKCYPIPRHDTVYWYQQGPGQDPQFLISFYEKMQSDKGSIPDRFSAQQFSDYHSELNMSSLELGDSALYFCASSSPSDMNTEAFFGQGTRLTVV.

V and J are TRBV6-6 and TRBJ2-2; no definite D call. V was pared by 7 bases and J by 4 bases, with 7 bases between. Germline assignment: CDR1 MNHNY and CDR2 SVGAGI (reference sequence). The CDR3 contains 12 residues. CDR3 in amino acids: CASIKGTGELFF. CDR3 DNA: TGTGCCAGCATCAAAGGCACCGGGGAGCTGTTTTTT.